The sequence of this T cell receptor beta chain was determined in a study of graft-versus-host responses after intestinal transplantation. Findings of the study overall: Detected in recipient marrow were GvH clones, some of which were first observed in ileum or blood. High graft-versus-host to host-versus-graft T cell clonal ratios marked allografts of patients with graft-donor macrochimerism. Peak levels of circulating GvH clones tracked with early post-transplant HvG declines.

Generated by immunoSEQ multiplex PCR, the TCRdb table keeps only in-frame clones and is missing some. The top ten hold 0.45% to 0.6% of the sample, which has tens of thousands of clones, 85% to 95% seen once. About this clone itself: As yet, its antigen is unknown.

Looked up from germline, CDR1 is LGHNA and CDR2 is YSLEER. CDR3 length: 16 amino acids. Trimming left V 0 bases short and J 0 bases short, with 11 bases between. The chain links TRBV4-3 to TRBJ1-2; TRBD1 is a possible D gene (5 bases). The sample consisted of unstimulated CD8+ T cells sorted from spleen or lymph node cells, taken before intestinal transplant. The receptor comes from a human donor who received an intestinal transplant. Here the CDR3 DNA reads TGCGCCAGCAGCCAAGATAGGGGTGATACTAACTATGGCTACACCTTC. This codes for CASSQDRGDTNYGYTF.